This TCR beta chain comes out of a study of vaccination effects on CD4 cells after COVID-19. In the case of this clone: The antigen remains undetermined.

Trimming stripped 3 bases from V and 10 bases from J, with 12 bases between. Germline V lookup: CDR1 SEHNR, CDR2 FQNEAQ (reference sequence). CDR3 length: 12 amino acids. Produced via immunoSEQ multiplex PCR; TCRdb's table is partial and in-frame only. The sample shows about 71,000 clones, approximately 70% of them seen only once. Prior to sequencing, the ViraFEST assay stimulated PBMC with viral peptide pools, which expanded the antigen-specific CD4+ T cells. After around ten days in culture, the CD4+ T cells were isolated. The study found no prior SARS-CoV-2 infection in the vaccine recipients, who tested negative for nucleocapsid antibodies. Cultures got half-medium changes with IL-2 on days 3 and 7.

This receptor was obtained from a human donor who received a COVID-19 vaccine. Source: CD4+ T cells from PBMCs cultured with HCoV-OC43 spike peptides, taken before COVID-19 vaccination. Subset denoted: HCoV-OC43 spike overlapping peptide pool stimulation. The chain carries TRBV7-9 and TRBJ1-1; D gene uncertain. The CDR3 DNA is TGTGCCAGCAGCTTTATGATGGGGAGAGCTTTCTTT. It specifies CASSFMMGRAFF.